This TCR beta chain was captured by sequencing in a study of shared clonotypes between healthy human individuals. On the study more broadly: CD8 memory received one plate per donor, CD8 naive two, CD4 memory three and CD4 naive three.

The authors split each subset's genomic DNA evenly across several immunoSEQ plates. Libraries were prepared by immunoSEQ multiplex PCR; TCRdb keeps only in-frame clonotypes and omits some of them. The sample yields 2 million to 3 million clones, around 94% seen once. The CDR3 totals 14 residues. J gave up 6 bases and V 2 bases, and 4 bases lay outside the gene matches. Germline loops: CDR1 MNHEY, CDR2 SMNVEV (reference sequence). Points on this clone: Its antigen remains unidentified.

Study-level points and caveats: Sharing across four donors was highest in naive CD4 (around 5%) and lowest in memory CD8 (roughly 0.4%).

The chain carries TRBV27 and TRBJ1-5, with TRBD1 matching over 7 bases. The source is a man aged 18 to 29 in good health. The sequenced material came from naive CD4+ T cells sorted from blood. As to subset: CD45RA+ positively selected. The CDR3, as DNA: TGTGCCAGCAGTTTAGCAGGGGGAGGTCAGCCCCAGCATTTT. Protein product: CASSLAGGGQPQHF.